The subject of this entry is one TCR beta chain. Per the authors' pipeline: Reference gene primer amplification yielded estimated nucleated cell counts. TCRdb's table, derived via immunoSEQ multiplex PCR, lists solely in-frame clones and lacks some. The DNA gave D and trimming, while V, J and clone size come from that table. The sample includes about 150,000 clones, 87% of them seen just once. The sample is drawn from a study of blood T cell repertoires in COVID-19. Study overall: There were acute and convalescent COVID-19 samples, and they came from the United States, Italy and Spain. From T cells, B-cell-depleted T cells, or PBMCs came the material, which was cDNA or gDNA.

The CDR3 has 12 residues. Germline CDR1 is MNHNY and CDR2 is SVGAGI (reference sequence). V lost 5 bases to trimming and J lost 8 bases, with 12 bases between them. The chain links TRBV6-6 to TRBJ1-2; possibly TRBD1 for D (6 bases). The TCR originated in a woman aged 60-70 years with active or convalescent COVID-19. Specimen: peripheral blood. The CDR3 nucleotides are TGTGCCAGCAGTGGGGGCGGCGAGGGCTACACCTTC. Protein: CASSGGGEGYTF.